The 10 T cell receptor beta chains presented below share a single source sample, sequenced in a study of cytotoxic CD8 clonotypes in ibrutinib-treated CLL. Some clones are missing from TCRdb's copy, which holds only in-frame ones; the method was immunoSEQ multiplex PCR. The sample records about 200,000 clones, approximately 79% being singletons. Sequences were derived from PBMCs, sampled after 12 months of ibrutinib treatment. The receptors stem from a human donor with chronic lymphocytic leukemia.

This chain joins TRBV7-8 and TRBJ2-7; possible D gene TRBD2, 5 bases. The germline CDR1 and CDR2 sequences are SGHVS and FQNEAQ. The V gene lost 5 bases and the J gene lost 0 bases, with 17 bases spanning the gap. The CDR3 extends over 16 amino acids. DNA for the CDR3: TGTGCCAGCAGCCTAGGCGGAGCCGGGATCTCCTACGAGCAGTACTTC. The encoded protein is CASSLGGAGISYEQYF.

The J gene is TRBJ2-6, the V gene TRBV27; a possible D gene is TRBD2 (7 bases). In germline, CDR1 is MNHEY, CDR2 SMNVEV (reference sequence). The CDR3 has 15 residues. With 4 bases removed from V and 5 bases from J, the gap between germline ends came to 12 bases. This CDR3 reads CASSWGGGRANVLTF. In nucleotides, the CDR3 is TGTGCCAGCAGTTGGGGAGGGGGTAGGGCCAACGTCCTGACTTTC.

The chain links TRBV18 to TRBJ2-1, with 8 bases fitting TRBD1. Trimming took 1 base from V and 1 from J; bases not matched to a gene: 0. The CDR3 has 15 residues. Germline CDR1 KGHSH, CDR2 LQKENI. This chain's CDR3 is CASSPRQGSYNEQFF. In DNA, the CDR3 is TGTGCCAGCTCACCACGACAGGGGTCCTACAATGAGCAGTTCTTC.

The sample holds one count of this clone. This rearrangement joins TRBV18 to TRBJ1-2; D perhaps matches TRBD1 (5 bases). CDR3 length: 16 amino acids. Trimming shortened V by 5 bases and J by 4 bases, and 20 bases separated the two germline ends. Germline assignment: CDR1 KGHSH and CDR2 LQKENI. CDR3 residues: CASSTYGQPRSYGYTF. DNA for the CDR3: TGTGCCAGCTCAACCTACGGACAACCAAGGAGCTATGGCTACACCTTC.

The chain joins TRBV6-5 to TRBJ2-3, with TRBD1 identical over 10 bases. Germline CDR1 MNHEY, CDR2 SVGAGI. The CDR3 is made up of 15 amino acids. Trimming removed 6 bases from V and 5 bases from J; junction bases left unmatched: 8. DNA of the CDR3: TGTGCCAGCAGATCAGACAGGGGGCATAGAGATACGCAGTATTTT. It specifies CASRSDRGHRDTQYF.

The chain combines TRBV12-5 with TRBJ2-1; the match to TRBD1 covers 8 bases. The trim removed 6 bases at V and 4 bases at J, leaving 5 bases unmatched. There are 14 residues in the CDR3. The germline V gene has CDR1 LGHNT and CDR2 FRNRAP. The CDR3 sequence: CASGDRARYNEQFF. The CDR3 bases are TGTGCTAGTGGGGACAGGGCAAGGTACAATGAGCAGTTCTTC.

This rearrangement joins TRBV6-5 to TRBJ2-7, with 10 bases that match TRBD2. Germline trimming cut 2 bases from V and 7 bases from J; bases unmatched to any gene: 5. CDR3 length: 14 residues. In germline, CDR1 is MNHEY, CDR2 SVGAGI. CDR3 in DNA: TGTGCCAGCAGTTACCCAGCGGGGGGGCGGGAGCAGTACTTC. Protein: CASSYPAGGREQYF.

The sample holds one count of this clone. The chain is built from TRBV5-1 and TRBJ2-1; D may correspond to TRBD1 or TRBD2 (5 bases each). Trimming removed 1 base at V and 1 base at J, with 15 bases between. This CDR3 is 17 amino acids long. Germline V gene lookup returns CDR1 SGHRS and CDR2 YFSETQ. The CDR3 DNA sequence: TGCGCCAGCAGCTTGTTCTGGGATGGGGGTTCCTACAATGAGCAGTTCTTC. Translation: CASSLFWDGGSYNEQFF.

V usage is TRBV27 and J usage is TRBJ2-7, with D possibly being TRBD1 or TRBD2 (5 bases each). The ends were cut back, 3 bases at V and 3 bases at J, with 15 bases in the middle. The CDR3 runs to 15 residues. Germline CDR1 MNHEY, CDR2 SMNVEV (reference sequence). The CDR3 DNA follows: TGTGCCAGCAGTTTCCCCGTGGATGGGGGCTACGAGCAGTACTTC. This sequence encodes CASSFPVDGGYEQYF.

The J gene is TRBJ2-1, the V gene TRBV5-1, with 9 bases identical to TRBD2. This CDR3 is built from 16 residues. V was pared by 0 bases and J by 10 bases, with 11 bases of the junction left unmatched. Germline CDR1 is SGHRS and CDR2 is YFSETQ. CDR3 sequence: CASSLVAGLASGEQFF. CDR3 in DNA: TGCGCCAGCAGCTTGGTAGCCGGACTAGCGAGTGGGGAGCAGTTCTTC.